Below are 24 T cell receptor beta chains sequenced from a single sample in a study of regulatory T cells in long-lasting Graves disease. Construction of TCR beta libraries relied on iRepertoire HTBI primers and on Arm-PCR targeting CDR3 regions. MiXCR was run by TCRdb on the multiplex PCR reads, yielding one entry per CDR3 protein. The table shows hundreds of thousands of distinct CDR3 sequences, with 16% occurring only once. As to time point: newly diagnosed GD, antithyroid drugs for less than 3 months. After RNA was extracted from PBMCs, the TCR library was made from it. The same specimen was also included in a second study, on T cells in Graves' hyperthyroidism and ophthalmopathy.

The starting material was peripheral blood mononuclear cells (PBMCs), obtained at new diagnosis, from a patient treated with antithyroid drugs. Receptor source: a woman aged 35-65 years with Graves disease.

J is TRBJ2-7 and V is TRBV6-2 or TRBV6-3; TRBD1 matches 10 bases. The trim removed 0 bases at V and 4 bases at J, leaving 6 bases unmatched. Germline loops: CDR1 MNHEY, CDR2 SVGEGT. This CDR3 has 16 amino acids. The CDR3 DNA is TGTGCCAGCAGTTACTCGGGGGGACAGGGGTGGTACGAGCAGTACTTC. Amino acids: CASSYSGGQGWYEQYF.

The table lists this clonotype with many counts. V and J are TRBV4-1 and TRBJ2-7; 8 nucleotides match TRBD1. The CDR3 sequence is 16 residues long. CDR1 MGHRA and CDR2 YSYEKL come from the germline V gene. Trimming took 4 bases from V and 4 from J; bases not matched to a gene: 12. The CDR3 DNA follows: TGCGCCAGCAGCCGAGGACAGGGTGGAGGGGGTTACGAGCAGTACTTC. Its protein is CASSRGQGGGGYEQYF.

This clonotype appeared once. Since a much larger clone is just one base distant, this may be a read error. The chain is built from TRBV6-2 or TRBV6-3 and TRBJ1-5; D perhaps matches TRBD1 (6 bases). Germline assignment: CDR1 MNHEY and CDR2 SVGEGT. CDR3 size: 16 residues. Trimming took 5 bases from V and 2 from J, leaving 16 bases between them. The CDR3: CASSIARGGGNQPQHF. CDR3 coding DNA: TGTGCCAGCAGTATTGCCAGGGGTGGGGGCAATCAGCCCCAGCATTTT.

This clonotype was picked up many times. The gene calls are TRBV6-1 and TRBJ2-7; D unclear. Between the trimmed V and J ends, which lost 1 base and 0 bases, there was a span of 10 bases. The CDR3 extends over 15 amino acids. CDR1 is MNHNS, CDR2 SASEGT, per germline. The DNA for the CDR3 is TGTGCCAGCAGTGAAGGTGTTTCCGGCTCCTACGAGCAGTACTTC. Translated: CASSEGVSGSYEQYF.

This clonotype was recorded many times. V gene TRBV6-1 combines with J gene TRBJ2-3; 12 bases agree with TRBD2. After removal of 6 bases from V and 6 bases from J, the junction contained 1 base not matched to a gene. Germline CDR1 is MNHNS and CDR2 is SASEGT. The CDR3 length is 13 residues. As DNA, the CDR3 is TGTGCCAGCAGGACTAGCGGGGGCGATACGCAGTATTTT. It translates to CASRTSGGDTQYF.

The table lists this clonotype with many counts. The V call is TRBV6-5, the J call TRBJ1-1, with D unclear. V dropped 3 bases and J dropped 5 bases, with 7 bases sitting between them. The CDR3 runs to 12 residues. Germline loops: CDR1 MNHEY, CDR2 SVGAGI. CDR3: CASSYHGTEAFF. For the CDR3, the DNA is TGTGCCAGCAGTTATCATGGTACTGAAGCTTTCTTT.

The chain links TRBV5-6 to TRBJ2-3, with 9 bases that match TRBD2. Germline CDR1 SGHDT, CDR2 YYEEEE. The CDR3 has 17 residues. V lost 0 bases to trimming and J lost 6 bases; unmatched junction nucleotides: 11. In DNA form, the CDR3 reads TGTGCCAGCAGCTTGGAGGCTAGCGGGGACTTCGGCGATACGCAGTATTTT. Protein product: CASSLEASGDFGDTQYF.

This clonotype was found many times. This rearrangement joins TRBV3-1 to TRBJ1-1, with D tentatively TRBD1 (5 bases). Per germline, CDR1 LGHDT and CDR2 YNNKEL (reference sequence). Trimming left V 5 bases short and J 1 base short, with 8 bases between. The CDR3 covers 13 residues. CDR3 protein: CASSTTGNTEAFF. Here the CDR3 DNA reads TGTGCCAGCAGCACCACAGGGAACACTGAAGCTTTCTTT.

In this sample, this clonotype turned up many times. In nucleotides, the CDR3 is TGCAGTGCTAGAGATAAGGGACAGATGTACGAGCAGTACTTC. The encoded protein is CSARDKGQMYEQYF. The chain is built from TRBV20-1 and TRBJ2-7, with 7 bases that match TRBD1. CDR3 length equals 14 residues. CDR1 DFQATT and CDR2 SNEGSKA come from the germline V gene (reference sequence). Trimming cost V 0 bases and J 4 bases; bases outside gene matches: 6.

The chain is built from TRBV7-9 and TRBJ2-1; possible D gene TRBD2, 5 bases. CDR1 is SEHNR, CDR2 FQNEAQ, per germline (reference sequence). The V and J ends lost 5 bases and 6 bases respectively, with 20 bases between them. There are 16 residues in the CDR3. The CDR3 is CASSQPELGVGNEQFF. As DNA, the CDR3 is TGTGCCAGCAGCCAACCTGAGCTGGGAGTGGGCAATGAGCAGTTCTTC.

This clonotype was observed a few times. The chain links TRBV12-3 or TRBV12-4 to TRBJ1-1, with D possibly being TRBD1 (5 bases). This CDR3 has 12 amino acids. V dropped 5 bases and J dropped 6 bases, with 10 bases sitting between them. The CDR3 is CASSTTGPEAFF. CDR3 coding DNA: TGTGCCAGCAGTACGACGGGGCCTGAAGCTTTCTTT.

This clonotype was observed many times. This chain connects TRBV13 to TRBJ1-1; tentatively, D is TRBD1 (6 bases). CDR1 PRHDT and CDR2 FYEKMQ come from the germline V gene (reference sequence). CDR3 size: 15 residues. The V end lost 0 bases, the J end lost 6 bases, and 14 bases lay between the germline ends. CDR3 residues: CASSLGPTGGAEAFF. The CDR3 DNA follows: TGTGCCAGCAGCTTAGGCCCGACAGGCGGGGCTGAAGCTTTCTTT.

V and J are TRBV4-2 and TRBJ2-7, with TRBD2 matching 8 bases. This CDR3 region has 16 residues. V lost 4 bases to trimming and J lost 1 base; unmatched junction nucleotides: 9. The germline V gene has CDR1 LGHNA and CDR2 YNFKEQ. CDR3 amino acids: CASSLSGGGPSYEQYF. The CDR3 nucleotides read TGTGCCAGCAGCCTATCCGGGGGGGGGCCTTCCTACGAGCAGTACTTC.

V and J are TRBV30 and TRBJ1-6, with D unclear. The CDR3 loop spans 13 amino acids. Germline V CDR1 and CDR2: GTSNPN, SVGIG (reference sequence). V was trimmed by 6 bases and J by 0 bases, leaving 6 bases between them. The chain's CDR3 is CACESSYNSPLHF. The CDR3, as DNA: TGTGCCTGCGAAAGCTCCTATAATTCACCCCTCCACTTT. Using reference TRBV30 and TRBJ1-6 for the parts outside the CDR3, the full variable domain is SQTIHQWPATLVQPVGSPLSLECTVEGTSNPNLYWYRQAAGRGLQLLFYSVGIGQISSEVPQNLSASRPQDRQFILSSKKLLLSDSGFYLCACESSYNSPLHFGNGTRLTVT.

This clonotype was seen at least ten times. The gene calls are TRBV2 and TRBJ1-2; D call uncertain. CDR1 and CDR2 (germline): SNHLY, FYNNEI. V dropped 5 bases and J dropped 4 bases, with 14 bases sitting between them. This CDR3 region has 14 residues. The CDR3 DNA follows: TGTGCCAGCAGTAGTAAAGGCCTGGCCTATGGCTACACCTTC. This sequence encodes CASSSKGLAYGYTF.

In its sample, this clonotype was seen a few times. V and J are TRBV5-5 and TRBJ2-3; no clear D gene. The ends were cut back, 1 base at V and 1 base at J, with 13 bases in the middle. Germline CDR1 and CDR2: SGHKS and YYEKEE (reference sequence). The CDR3 spans 16 residues. The CDR3 is CASSLLLNPGTDTQYF. CDR3 coding DNA: TGTGCCAGCAGCTTGTTACTAAACCCAGGCACAGATACGCAGTATTTT. Filled out from reference TRBV5-5 and TRBJ2-3, the complete variable domain reads DAGVTQSPTHLIKTRGQQVTLRCSPISGHKSVSWYQQVLGQGPQFIFQYYEKEERGRGNFPDRFSARQFPNYSSELNVNALLLGDSALYLCASSLLLNPGTDTQYFGPGTRLTVL.

The sample holds many counts of this clonotype. This chain's CDR3 is CASSYLTGGVANNEQFF. The CDR3 coding sequence is TGTGCCAGCAGTTACCTGACAGGTGGAGTCGCCAACAATGAGCAGTTCTTC. This chain uses TRBV6-9 with TRBJ2-1; perhaps TRBD1 as D (6 bases). V was shortened by 3 bases and J by 5 bases, with 20 bases between the two germline ends. This CDR3 is built from 17 residues. Per germline, CDR1 MNHGY and CDR2 SVAAGI.

This clonotype turned up a few times. The rearrangement links TRBV19 to TRBJ1-2, with a possible D match to TRBD1 (6 bases). Deletions cut 5 bases from V and 8 bases from J, with 18 bases between. The CDR3 has 14 amino acids. Germline lookup yields CDR1 LNHDA and CDR2 SQIVND (reference sequence). The chain's CDR3 is CASSLGQGSVGYTF. The CDR3 DNA is TGTGCCAGTAGTTTGGGCCAGGGGAGTGTCGGCTACACCTTC.

The sample holds many counts of this clonotype. The rearrangement joins TRBV7-2 to TRBJ1-1, with 9 bases matching TRBD1. V lost 6 bases to trimming and J lost 4 bases; unmatched junction nucleotides: 9. The CDR3 length is 15 residues. Per germline, CDR1 SGHTA and CDR2 FQGNSA. The CDR3 protein is CASRTTGGSGTEAFF. CDR3 nucleotides: TGTGCCAGCAGAACAACAGGGGGCTCTGGCACTGAAGCTTTCTTT. Together with reference TRBV7-2 and TRBJ1-1, the CDR3 gives the full variable domain: GAGVSQSPSNKVTEKGKDVELRCDPISGHTALYWYRQSLGQGLEFLIYFQGNSAPDKSGLPSDRFSAERTGGSVSTLTIQRTQQEDSAVYLCASRTTGGSGTEAFFGQGTRLTVV.

Ten or more counts support this clonotype. The chain recombines TRBV12-3 or TRBV12-4 with TRBJ1-1; TRBD1 might be the D (5 bases). The V and J ends lost 6 bases and 1 base respectively, with 12 bases between them. The CDR3 length is 14 residues. This CDR3 reads CASSPSGRNTEAFF. DNA for the CDR3: TGTGCCAGCAGCCCCTCGGGACGGAACACTGAAGCTTTCTTT.

This clonotype was recorded many times. The rearrangement joins TRBV2 to TRBJ2-2, with D perhaps matching TRBD1 or TRBD2 (5 bases each). The ends were cut back, 7 bases at V and 4 bases at J, with 19 bases in the middle. This CDR3 region has 16 residues. Germline CDR1 reads SNHLY; CDR2 reads FYNNEI. The CDR3 spells CASTSWGNEGTGELFF. For the CDR3, the DNA is TGTGCCAGCACTTCCTGGGGCAACGAGGGCACCGGGGAGCTGTTTTTT.

CDR3 bases: TGCGCCAGCAGCCAATCCAAGGGCGTGGATACGCAGTATTTT. Its protein is CASSQSKGVDTQYF. The rearrangement uses TRBV4-1 and TRBJ2-3; D gene unclear. The ends were cut back, 2 bases at V and 6 bases at J, with 12 bases in the middle. The CDR3 runs to 14 residues. CDR1 is MGHRA and CDR2 is YSYEKL in the germline V gene.

This clonotype was seen a handful of times. The CDR3 protein is CSARDGGAQETQYF. The CDR3 DNA follows: TGCAGTGCTAGAGATGGGGGGGCCCAAGAGACCCAGTACTTC. The rearrangement uses TRBV20-1 and TRBJ2-5; D possibly corresponds to TRBD2 (7 bases). Between the trimmed V and J ends, which lost 0 bases and 1 base, there was a span of 9 bases. Germline V gene lookup returns CDR1 DFQATT and CDR2 SNEGSKA (reference sequence). This CDR3 contains 14 residues.

This chain links TRBV14 with TRBJ1-4; maybe TRBD1 (6 bases). This CDR3 spans 16 amino acids. From germline, CDR1 is SGHDN and CDR2 FVKESK. Trimming removed 0 bases at V and 8 bases at J, with 16 bases between. The chain's CDR3 is CASSQEWGGAREKLFF. In DNA, the CDR3 is TGTGCCAGCAGCCAAGAATGGGGGGGGGCTCGCGAAAAACTGTTTTTT.